Following are 5 T cell receptor beta chains from one sample sequenced in a study of T cell responses to AZD1222 COVID-19 vaccine. Only in-frame clones appear in the TCRdb table, and some are missing; sequencing was by immunoSEQ multiplex PCR. The data hold around 190,000 clones, with 85% to 95% observed a single time. The specimen comprised peripheral blood, sampled on day 0 of AZD1222 vaccination. These receptor sequences come from an adult in good health.

CDR3 bases: TGTGCCAGCAGTCCGGGGAGCGGGGTGACCTACGAGCAGTACTTC. Amino acid sequence: CASSPGSGVTYEQYF. V usage is TRBV27 and J usage is TRBJ2-7; TRBD2 agrees at 7 bases. The CDR3 runs to 15 residues. Germline V gene data show CDR1 as MNHEY and CDR2 as SMNVEV (reference sequence). V shed 5 bases and J 2 bases; nucleotides not matched to a gene: 9.

The J gene is TRBJ2-7, the V gene TRBV28, with TRBD1 as a possible D gene (6 bases). The CDR3 is made up of 14 amino acids. CDR1 is MDHEN, CDR2 SYDVKM, per germline. The V and J ends lost 6 bases and 2 bases respectively, with 14 bases between them. The CDR3 is CASREQGTPYEQYF. The CDR3 DNA reads as TGTGCCAGCAGGGAACAGGGTACCCCCTACGAGCAGTACTTC.

This chain uses TRBV6-5 with TRBJ1-1, with 11 nucleotides matching TRBD1. Germline assignment: CDR1 MNHEY and CDR2 SVGAGI. V trimming: 6 bases; J trimming: 5 bases; junction bases outside the gene matches: 8. The CDR3 runs to 15 residues. The CDR3 DNA reads TGTGCCAGCAGAGGGACAGGGGGAGGAGATACTGAAGCTTTCTTT. Its translation: CASRGTGGGDTEAFF.

The V call is TRBV9, the J call TRBJ2-3; maybe TRBD2 (6 bases). Germline CDR1 is SGDLS and CDR2 is YYNGEE. V lost 4 bases to trimming and J lost 2 bases, with 17 bases between them. This CDR3 comprises 16 residues. The CDR3 here is CASSSQGGWYTDTQYF. The CDR3 nucleotides are TGTGCCAGCAGCTCGCAGGGAGGATGGTACACAGATACGCAGTATTTT.

V usage is TRBV29-1 and J usage is TRBJ2-5, with 10 bases that match TRBD1. V was clipped by 6 bases and J by 7 bases; unmatched bases: 11. The CDR3 totals 14 residues. The V gene's germline CDR1 is SQVTM and CDR2 ANQGSEA. This CDR3 is CSVQLPGQGTTQYF. Written as DNA, the CDR3 is TGCAGCGTACAACTTCCGGGACAGGGGACGACCCAGTACTTC.